Listed below are T cell receptor beta chains from one sample, sequenced in a study of patients and donors after allogeneic stem cell transplantation. Via MiXCR, TCRdb re-called the RT-PCR reads, giving one row per CDR3 protein. This sample carries tens of thousands of distinct CDR3 sequences, roughly 43% of them seen once, and the ten largest clones take around 55%. The sequenced sample was blood, either unsorted or a sorted T cell fraction (not recorded which). The receptors come from a human donor who was either an allogeneic HSCT recipient or a stem cell or donor lymphocyte infusion donor (not recorded which). It is not recorded whose cells these are; they may come from a transplant donor. The CDR3 runs from the conserved cysteine through the conserved F or W. Each record gives: CDR3 DNA, CDR3 protein, D gene, clone size, J gene, V gene. The D gene is left open where the match is weak. Clone size is shown for a subset of rows, as once, few, many or a class of expanded clone.

cdr3_nt: TGCAGCGTTGGCCGGCTGACAGGGACCAAAAACATTCAGTACTTC
cdr3_aa: CSVGRLTGTKNIQYF
d_call: TRBD1
clone_size: -
j_call: TRBJ2-4
v_call: TRBV29-1

cdr3_nt: TGTGCCAGCAGTTTCTCCCCGGGCGGAGCTTCGTCTGGAAACACCATATATTTT
cdr3_aa: CASSFSPGGASSGNTIYF
d_call: -
clone_size: few
j_call: TRBJ1-3
v_call: TRBV28

cdr3_nt: TGCAGTGCTATCACCGGAAATGAAAAACTGTTTTTT
cdr3_aa: CSAITGNEKLFF
d_call: -
clone_size: -
j_call: TRBJ1-4
v_call: TRBV20-1

cdr3_nt: TGTGCCAGCAGTCCCGGGGTCCGAACCGATGAGCAGTTCTTC
cdr3_aa: CASSPGVRTDEQFF
d_call: -
clone_size: -
j_call: TRBJ2-1
v_call: TRBV12-3/TRBV12-4

cdr3_nt: TGTGCCAGCAGCTTAGGCGGGGGCGGCAATCAGCCCCAGCATTTT
cdr3_aa: CASSLGGGGNQPQHF
d_call: -
clone_size: -
j_call: TRBJ1-5
v_call: TRBV7-2

cdr3_nt: TGTGCCAGCAGCCTACGGGACTCCGTCTCCTACGAGCAGTACTTC
cdr3_aa: CASSLRDSVSYEQYF
d_call: -
clone_size: -
j_call: TRBJ2-7
v_call: TRBV12-3/TRBV12-4

cdr3_nt: TGCAGTGGGAGGGCACCCAACTATGGCTACACCTTC
cdr3_aa: CSGRAPNYGYTF
d_call: -
clone_size: few
j_call: TRBJ1-2
v_call: TRBV20-1

cdr3_nt: TGCAGCGTTGCCAGGGGTCGGGCTGAAGCTTTCTTT
cdr3_aa: CSVARGRAEAFF
d_call: -
clone_size: -
j_call: TRBJ1-1
v_call: TRBV29-1

cdr3_nt: TGTGCCACCTCCCAGGGGGGAGAGACCCAGTACTTC
cdr3_aa: CATSQGGETQYF
d_call: -
clone_size: -
j_call: TRBJ2-5
v_call: TRBV3-1

cdr3_nt: TGTGCCAGCACCCCGACAGGGGTGATAAACACCATATATTTT
cdr3_aa: CASTPTGVINTIYF
d_call: TRBD1
clone_size: -
j_call: TRBJ1-3
v_call: TRBV12-3/TRBV12-4

cdr3_nt: TGCGCCAGCAGCTTGGAACAACTTTCACCCCTCCACTTT
cdr3_aa: CASSLEQLSPLHF
d_call: -
clone_size: -
j_call: TRBJ1-6
v_call: TRBV5-1

cdr3_nt: TGTGCCAGCAGTCCAAGGGGGGGCTGGGTAAATACGAACACTGAAGCTTTCTTT
cdr3_aa: CASSPRGGWVNTNTEAFF
d_call: -
clone_size: few
j_call: TRBJ1-1
v_call: TRBV28

cdr3_nt: TGTGCCAGCAATTTAAAAGGGGGAAGGACTGAAGCTTTCTTT
cdr3_aa: CASNLKGGRTEAFF
d_call: -
clone_size: -
j_call: TRBJ1-1
v_call: TRBV12-3/TRBV12-4

cdr3_nt: TGTGCCAGCAGCTTATTACAGGGCTCAAACTATGGCTACACCTTC
cdr3_aa: CASSLLQGSNYGYTF
d_call: -
clone_size: -
j_call: TRBJ1-2
v_call: TRBV5-6

cdr3_nt: TGTGCCAGCAGCCTACAGGGTTTGCAAGAGACCCAGTACTTC
cdr3_aa: CASSLQGLQETQYF
d_call: -
clone_size: -
j_call: TRBJ2-5
v_call: TRBV7-2

cdr3_nt: TGTGCCAGCAGCCAATTTACGGACCCCAATCAGCCCCAGCATTTT
cdr3_aa: CASSQFTDPNQPQHF
d_call: -
clone_size: -
j_call: TRBJ1-5
v_call: TRBV3-1

cdr3_nt: TGTGCCAGCAGTGGCTACCTTGGGACTGAGCAGTTCTTC
cdr3_aa: CASSGYLGTEQFF
d_call: -
clone_size: -
j_call: TRBJ2-1
v_call: TRBV6-4

cdr3_nt: TGTGCCAGCAGCCAGGGGATGGGGTCGGCAGCGGAATACACCATATATTTT
cdr3_aa: CASSQGMGSAAEYTIYF
d_call: -
clone_size: -
j_call: TRBJ1-3
v_call: TRBV12-3/TRBV12-4

cdr3_nt: TGTGCCAGCAGCCCGGGACTCGGGTCCCCTAACTATGGCTACACCTTC
cdr3_aa: CASSPGLGSPNYGYTF
d_call: -
clone_size: -
j_call: TRBJ1-2
v_call: TRBV7-2

cdr3_nt: TGCAGCGTTCGACAGTCTGAAGCTTTCTTT
cdr3_aa: CSVRQSEAFF
d_call: -
clone_size: -
j_call: TRBJ1-1
v_call: TRBV29-1

cdr3_nt: TGCGCCAGCAGCGCGGGGACGGGAGGAAACACCATATATTTT
cdr3_aa: CASSAGTGGNTIYF
d_call: -
clone_size: -
j_call: TRBJ1-3
v_call: TRBV5-1

cdr3_nt: TGTGCCAGCAGCCAAGCCGGCACAGATACGCAGTATTTT
cdr3_aa: CASSQAGTDTQYF
d_call: -
clone_size: once
j_call: TRBJ2-3
v_call: TRBV14

cdr3_nt: TGCAGCGTTGTTTGGCTGGGCACTGAAGCTTTCTTT
cdr3_aa: CSVVWLGTEAFF
d_call: -
clone_size: few
j_call: TRBJ1-1
v_call: TRBV29-1

cdr3_nt: TGCAGCGTTGAAGTCCCCACCCGGTACGGCTACACCTTC
cdr3_aa: CSVEVPTRYGYTF
d_call: -
clone_size: -
j_call: TRBJ1-2
v_call: TRBV29-1

cdr3_nt: TGTGCCACCAGTAAGGGGGAGACCCAGTACTTC
cdr3_aa: CATSKGETQYF
d_call: -
clone_size: -
j_call: TRBJ2-5
v_call: TRBV24-1

cdr3_nt: TGTGCCAGCAGTTACACAGGGGGCTCTAACTATGGCTACACCTTC
cdr3_aa: CASSYTGGSNYGYTF
d_call: TRBD1
clone_size: -
j_call: TRBJ1-2
v_call: TRBV6-5

cdr3_nt: TGCAGCGGGACAGAAATGAACACTGAAGCTTTCTTT
cdr3_aa: CSGTEMNTEAFF
d_call: -
clone_size: -
j_call: TRBJ1-1
v_call: TRBV29-1

cdr3_nt: TGTGCCAGCAGTCCTCCCTGGAGGGGTAACACTGAAGCTTTCTTT
cdr3_aa: CASSPPWRGNTEAFF
d_call: -
clone_size: -
j_call: TRBJ1-1
v_call: TRBV12-3/TRBV12-4

cdr3_nt: TGCGCCAGCAGCCAAGATAACCGTAACTATGGCTACACCTTC
cdr3_aa: CASSQDNRNYGYTF
d_call: -
clone_size: few
j_call: TRBJ1-2
v_call: TRBV4-3

cdr3_nt: TGTGCCAGCAGATCCACAGGGTACTATGGCTACACCTTC
cdr3_aa: CASRSTGYYGYTF
d_call: -
clone_size: few
j_call: TRBJ1-2
v_call: TRBV12-3/TRBV12-4

cdr3_nt: TGTGCCAGCAGCTTAATGGGGCGTGGTGAAAAACTGTTTTTT
cdr3_aa: CASSLMGRGEKLFF
d_call: -
clone_size: -
j_call: TRBJ1-4
v_call: TRBV7-9

cdr3_nt: TGTGCCAGCAGTAGGCGGTCCTACGAGCAGTACTTC
cdr3_aa: CASSRRSYEQYF
d_call: -
clone_size: -
j_call: TRBJ2-7
v_call: TRBV28

cdr3_nt: TGTGCCAGCTTCCTGAGAACGGGACTAGCCCCCGATGAGCAGTTCTTC
cdr3_aa: CASFLRTGLAPDEQFF
d_call: TRBD2
clone_size: -
j_call: TRBJ2-1
v_call: TRBV12-3/TRBV12-4